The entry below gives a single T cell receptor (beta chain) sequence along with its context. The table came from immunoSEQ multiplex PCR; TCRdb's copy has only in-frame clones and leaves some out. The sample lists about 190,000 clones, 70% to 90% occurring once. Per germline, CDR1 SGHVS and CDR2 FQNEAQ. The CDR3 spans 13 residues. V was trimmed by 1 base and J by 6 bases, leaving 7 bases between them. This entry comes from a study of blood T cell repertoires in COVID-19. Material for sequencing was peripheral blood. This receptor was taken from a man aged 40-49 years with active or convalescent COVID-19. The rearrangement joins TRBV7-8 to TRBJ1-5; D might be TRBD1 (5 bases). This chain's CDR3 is CASSLDRTQPQHF. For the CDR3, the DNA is TGTGCCAGCAGCTTAGACAGGACTCAGCCCCAGCATTTT.